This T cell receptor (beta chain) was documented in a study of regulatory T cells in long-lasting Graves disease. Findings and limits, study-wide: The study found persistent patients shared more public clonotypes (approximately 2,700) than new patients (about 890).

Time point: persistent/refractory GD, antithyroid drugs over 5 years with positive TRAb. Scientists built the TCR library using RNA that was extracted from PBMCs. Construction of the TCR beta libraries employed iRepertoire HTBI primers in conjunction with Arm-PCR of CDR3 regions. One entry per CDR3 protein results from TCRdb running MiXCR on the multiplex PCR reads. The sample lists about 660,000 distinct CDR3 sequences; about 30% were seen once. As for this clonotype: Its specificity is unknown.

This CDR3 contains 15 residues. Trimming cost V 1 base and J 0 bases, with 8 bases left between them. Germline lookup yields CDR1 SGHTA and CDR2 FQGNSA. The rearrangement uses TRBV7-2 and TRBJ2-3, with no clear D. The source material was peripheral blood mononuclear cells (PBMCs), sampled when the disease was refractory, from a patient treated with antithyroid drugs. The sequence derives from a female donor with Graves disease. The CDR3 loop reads CASSLVARSTDTQYF. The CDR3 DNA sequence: TGTGCCAGCAGCTTAGTGGCCAGGAGCACAGATACGCAGTATTTT.